This T cell receptor (beta chain) was found in a study of blood T cells in healthy people across ages. Study overall: Template switching recovered approximately one barcoded beta molecule for every two T cells. General study results and limits: In these data, TCR beta diversity tracked strongly with naive T cell percentage.

Germline V gene data show CDR1 as SQVTM and CDR2 as ANQGSEA. V lost 2 bases and J 5 bases, leaving 21 bases between the germline ends. The CDR3 covers 17 residues. Remarks on this clonotype: The antigen is undetermined.

The use of a sample-barcoded 5' primer and a J-beta primer mix characterized a second PCR of roughly 7 to 11 cycles. Each cDNA molecule carried a tag from a template-switch adaptor that contained 12 random nucleotides. MiXCR, run by TCRdb on the 5' RACE reads, gives a single entry per CDR3 protein. The sample records 650,000 to 1,000,000 distinct CDR3 sequences, approximately 35% being singletons. This clonotype was sampled from a man aged 18 to 30 in good health. Sequenced material: blood. The chain is built from TRBV29-1 and TRBJ2-2; perhaps TRBD1 as D (6 bases). This CDR3 reads CSVESSDTGLRTGELFF. The CDR3 DNA sequence: TGCAGCGTTGAAAGTTCGGACACAGGGCTGAGGACCGGGGAGCTGTTTTTT.